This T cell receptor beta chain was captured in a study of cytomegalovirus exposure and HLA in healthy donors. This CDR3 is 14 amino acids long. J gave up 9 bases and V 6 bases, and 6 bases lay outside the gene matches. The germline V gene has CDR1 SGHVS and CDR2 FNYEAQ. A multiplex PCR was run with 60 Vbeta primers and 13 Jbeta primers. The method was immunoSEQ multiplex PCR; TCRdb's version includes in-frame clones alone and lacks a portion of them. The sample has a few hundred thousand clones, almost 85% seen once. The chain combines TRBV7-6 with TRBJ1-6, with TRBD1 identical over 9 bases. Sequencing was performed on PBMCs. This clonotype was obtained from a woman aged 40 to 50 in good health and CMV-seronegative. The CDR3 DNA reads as TGTGCCAGCAGGAGAGGGACAGGGAGTTCACCCCTCCACTTT. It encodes CASRRGTGSSPLHF.